Presented here are 11 T cell receptor beta chains from one specimen sequenced in a study of T cell clones after liver transplantation. Libraries were prepared by immunoSEQ multiplex PCR; TCRdb keeps only in-frame clonotypes and omits some of them. This sample has some 120,000 clones, with roughly nine tenths found just once. The specimen was CD4+ T cells from blood, collected 12 months after liver transplant. The receptors were sampled from a human patient who received a liver transplant. Among the T cells, some may be from the graft donor.

V usage is TRBV5-1 and J usage is TRBJ1-1; D call uncertain. Trimming stripped 3 bases from V and 4 bases from J, with 19 bases between. The CDR3 length is 16 residues. Germline loops: CDR1 SGHRS, CDR2 YFSETQ. The CDR3 nucleotides are TGCGCCAGCAGCTCCTATCGGATTTCTTCGGCCACTGAAGCTTTCTTT. It specifies CASSSYRISSATEAFF.

The gene calls are TRBV5-6 and TRBJ1-3; TRBD1 is a possible D gene (5 bases). Deletions cut 5 bases from V and 0 bases from J, with 12 bases between. Germline CDR1 and CDR2: SGHDT and YYEEEE. The CDR3 has 15 amino acids. CDR3 bases: TGTGCCAGCAGGCCTCTGGGGGACTCTGGAAACACCATATATTTT. Protein: CASRPLGDSGNTIYF.

The chain employs TRBV27 and TRBJ2-7, with TRBD2 matching over 8 bases. Per germline, CDR1 MNHEY and CDR2 SMNVEV (reference sequence). The CDR3 extends over 14 amino acids. The junction had 3 bases not matched to a gene; V was cut back by 5 bases and J by 0 bases. Written as DNA, the CDR3 is TGTGCCAGCAGTAGGAGCGGGAGCTCCTACGAGCAGTACTTC. Protein product: CASSRSGSSYEQYF.

The chain employs TRBV18 and TRBJ1-4, with D uncertain. Trimming took 2 bases from V and 0 from J, leaving 10 bases between them. CDR1 KGHSH and CDR2 LQKENI come from the germline V gene. The CDR3 runs 16 residues. In DNA, the CDR3 is TGTGCCAGCTCACCAGGCTCCGATGCAACTAATGAAAAACTGTTTTTT. It translates to CASSPGSDATNEKLFF.

There are a few counts of this clone. CDR3 amino acids: CASSLRVLGWEQYF. The CDR3 DNA reads as TGTGCCAGCAGCTTAAGGGTCCTGGGATGGGAGCAGTACTTC. V is TRBV11-3 and J is TRBJ2-7; D call uncertain. CDR1 and CDR2 from the germline V gene are SGHNT and YENEEA. This CDR3 has 14 residues. V lost 2 bases and J lost 7, with 15 bases in between.

This rearrangement joins TRBV28 to TRBJ2-2; D unclear. Germline V CDR1 and CDR2: MDHEN, SYDVKM. Trimming left V 3 bases short and J 7 bases short, with 9 bases between. The CDR3 is 13 residues long. As DNA, the CDR3 is TGTGCCAGCAGTTTTGGAAGTTACGGGGAGCTGTTTTTT. Protein sequence: CASSFGSYGELFF.

The CDR3 region is CASSSQAGGTEAFF. The CDR3 bases are TGCGCCAGCAGCTCGCAGGCGGGGGGGACTGAAGCTTTCTTT. The rearrangement uses TRBV5-1 and TRBJ1-1; TRBD1 is a possible D gene (5 bases). CDR3 length: 14 amino acids. V lost 3 bases and J 5 bases, leaving 14 bases between the germline ends. Per germline, CDR1 SGHRS and CDR2 YFSETQ.

This clone appeared a single time. The chain employs TRBV6-1 and TRBJ1-5; D is unclear. The CDR3 covers 13 residues. Trimming removed 1 base from V and 4 bases from J, with 5 bases in between. Germline V CDR1 and CDR2: MNHNS, SASEGT. CDR3 sequence reads: CASSEDFNQPQHF. The CDR3 DNA is TGTGCCAGCAGTGAAGATTTTAATCAGCCCCAGCATTTT.

The chain has TRBV5-4 and TRBJ2-5; D remains unclear. V dropped 0 bases and J dropped 5 bases, with 8 bases sitting between them. The CDR3 extends over 13 amino acids. Germline V gene sequence: CDR1 SGHNT, CDR2 YYREEE (reference sequence). In nucleotides, the CDR3 is TGTGCCAGCAGCTTGGGGAAAGAGGAGACCCAGTACTTC. This codes for CASSLGKEETQYF.

This chain connects TRBV15 to TRBJ2-5, with 9 bases identical to TRBD2. The CDR3 totals 14 residues. Losses at the gene ends were 1 base for V and 3 bases for J; bases not matched to a gene: 0. Germline values: CDR1 LNHNV, CDR2 YYDKDF (reference sequence). Here the CDR3 DNA reads TGTGCCACCAGCAGAGGGACTAGCGAAGAGACCCAGTACTTC. Translation: CATSRGTSEETQYF.

The chain uses TRBV27 and TRBJ2-6; D unresolved. The CDR3 contains 15 residues. In germline, CDR1 is MNHEY, CDR2 SMNVEV (reference sequence). V was clipped by 8 bases and J by 4 bases, with 15 bases between them. CDR3 in DNA: TGTGCCAGCGTTGCATTAGGATCCGGGGCCAACGTCCTGACTTTC. Protein product: CASVALGSGANVLTF.